What follows is one TCR beta chain and its context. This sample is drawn from a study of shared clonotypes between healthy human individuals. Several immunoSEQ plates received, in even portions, the genomic DNA of each subset. The table came from immunoSEQ multiplex PCR; TCRdb's copy has only in-frame clones and leaves some out. The sample shows around 720,000 clones, around 78% of them seen only once. Source material: memory CD4+ T cells sorted from blood. Indicated subset: CD45RA-negative fraction. This clonotype was sampled from a young woman in good health.

In DNA form, the CDR3 reads TGTGCCAGCAGTGAATCCGTGACAAGGGCCCCCACTGAAGCTTTCTTT. Its protein product is CASSESVTRAPTEAFF. This rearrangement joins TRBV25-1 to TRBJ1-1; D unresolved. CDR1 and CDR2 (germline): MGHDK, SYGVNS. V lost 1 base and J 4 bases, leaving 16 bases between the germline ends. The CDR3 sequence is 16 residues long.